The 2 T cell receptor beta chains below were found in one sample sequenced in a study of T cells in localized non-small cell lung cancer. Produced via immunoSEQ multiplex PCR; TCRdb's table is partial and in-frame only. The sample has approximately 88,000 clones, just over 90% seen once. The sequenced sample was PBMCs, obtained before any cancer treatment. The receptors originated from a woman aged 35 to 69 with stage II squamous cell lung carcinoma.

The chain couples TRBV5-1 to TRBJ1-1, with TRBD1 matching 8 bases. The germline gives CDR1 SGHRS, CDR2 YFSETQ. This CDR3 is built from 15 residues. After removal of 4 bases from V and 1 base from J, the junction contained 6 bases not matched to a gene. CDR3: CASSTIDRGNTEAFF. The CDR3 nucleotides read TGCGCCAGCAGCACGATCGACAGGGGGAACACTGAAGCTTTCTTT.

CDR3 nucleotides: TGTGCCAGCAGCTTAGCTGGGGGGAATCAGCCCCAGCATTTT. The encoded protein is CASSLAGGNQPQHF. The chain uses TRBV7-8 and TRBJ1-5, with a tentative D call TRBD1 (5 bases). From germline, CDR1 is SGHVS and CDR2 FQNEAQ. Between the trimmed V and J ends, which lost 0 bases and 4 bases, there was a span of 7 bases. The CDR3 has 14 residues.